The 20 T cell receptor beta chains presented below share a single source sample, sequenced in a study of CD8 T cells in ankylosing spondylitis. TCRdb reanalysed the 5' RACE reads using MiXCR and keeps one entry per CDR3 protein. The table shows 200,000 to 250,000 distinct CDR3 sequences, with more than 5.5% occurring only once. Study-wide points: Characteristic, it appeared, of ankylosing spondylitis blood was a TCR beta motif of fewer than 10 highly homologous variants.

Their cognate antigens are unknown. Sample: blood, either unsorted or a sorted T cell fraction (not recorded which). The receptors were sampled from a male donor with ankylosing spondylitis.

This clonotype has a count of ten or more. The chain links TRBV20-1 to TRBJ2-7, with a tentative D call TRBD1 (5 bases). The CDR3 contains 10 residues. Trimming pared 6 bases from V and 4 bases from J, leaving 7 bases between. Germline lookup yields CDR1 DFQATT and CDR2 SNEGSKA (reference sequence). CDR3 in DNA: TGCAGTGCAAGGGGTTACGAGCAGTACTTC. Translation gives CSARGYEQYF.

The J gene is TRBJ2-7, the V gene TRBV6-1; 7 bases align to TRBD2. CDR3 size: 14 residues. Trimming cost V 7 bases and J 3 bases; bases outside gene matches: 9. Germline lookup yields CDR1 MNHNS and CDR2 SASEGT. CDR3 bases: TGTGCCAGCAAAGGAGGGGAGGGGAACTACGAGCAGTACTTC. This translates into CASKGGEGNYEQYF.

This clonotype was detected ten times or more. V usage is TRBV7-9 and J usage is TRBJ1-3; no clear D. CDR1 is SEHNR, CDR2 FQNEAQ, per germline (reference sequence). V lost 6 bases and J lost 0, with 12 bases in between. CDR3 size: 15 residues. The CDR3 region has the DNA TGTGCCAGCAGTCCTCCGGGCTACTCTGGAAACACCATATATTTT. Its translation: CASSPPGYSGNTIYF.

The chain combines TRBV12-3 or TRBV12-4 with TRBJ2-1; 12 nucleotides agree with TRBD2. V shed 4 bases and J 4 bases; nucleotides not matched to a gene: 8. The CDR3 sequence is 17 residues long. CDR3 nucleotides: TGTGCCAGCAGTTCCTCTAGCGGGAGGGCGCTATACAATGAGCAGTTCTTC. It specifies CASSSSSGRALYNEQFF.

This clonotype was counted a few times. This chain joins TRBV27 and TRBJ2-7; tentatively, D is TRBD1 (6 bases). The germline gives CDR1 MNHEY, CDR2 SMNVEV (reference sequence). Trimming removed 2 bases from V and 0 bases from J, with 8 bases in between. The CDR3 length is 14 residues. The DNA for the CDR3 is TGTGCCAGCAGTTTAAGACAGGACTCCTACGAGCAGTACTTC. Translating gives CASSLRQDSYEQYF.

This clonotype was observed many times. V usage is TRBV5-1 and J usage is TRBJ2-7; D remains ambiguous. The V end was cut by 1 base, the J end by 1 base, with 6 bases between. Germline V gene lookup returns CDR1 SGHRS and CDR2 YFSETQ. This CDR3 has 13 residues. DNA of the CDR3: TGCGCCAGCAGCTTGTTCAGTTCCTACGAGCAGTACTTC. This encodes CASSLFSSYEQYF.

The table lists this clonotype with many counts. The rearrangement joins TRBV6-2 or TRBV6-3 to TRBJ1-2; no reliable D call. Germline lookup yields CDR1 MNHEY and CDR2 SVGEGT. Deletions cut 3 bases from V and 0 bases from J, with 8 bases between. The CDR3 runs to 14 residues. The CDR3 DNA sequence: TGTGCCAGCAGTTATAAGGGAACTAACTATGGCTACACCTTC. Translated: CASSYKGTNYGYTF.

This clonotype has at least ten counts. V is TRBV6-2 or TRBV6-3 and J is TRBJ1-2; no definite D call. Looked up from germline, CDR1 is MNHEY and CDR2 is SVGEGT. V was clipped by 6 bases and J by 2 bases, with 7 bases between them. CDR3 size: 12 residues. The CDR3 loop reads CASSPGNYGYTF. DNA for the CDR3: TGTGCCAGCAGCCCCGGAAACTATGGCTACACCTTC.

CDR3: CASSLDFLAKNIQYF. CDR3 in DNA: TGTGCCAGCAGCCTGGACTTTCTAGCCAAAAACATTCAGTACTTC. The rearrangement joins TRBV11-2 to TRBJ2-4; tentatively, D is TRBD2 (5 bases). Germline V gene sequence: CDR1 SGHAT, CDR2 FQNNGV. This CDR3 comprises 15 residues. V lost 5 bases, J lost 0 bases, and 11 bases lay in between. The complete variable domain, with remaining parts taken from reference TRBV11-2 and TRBJ2-4, reads EAGVAQSPRYKIIEKRQSVAFWCNPISGHATLYWYQQILGQGPKLLIQFQNNGVVDDSQLPKDRFSAERLKGVDSTLKIQPAKLEDSAVYLCASSLDFLAKNIQYFGAGTRLSVL.

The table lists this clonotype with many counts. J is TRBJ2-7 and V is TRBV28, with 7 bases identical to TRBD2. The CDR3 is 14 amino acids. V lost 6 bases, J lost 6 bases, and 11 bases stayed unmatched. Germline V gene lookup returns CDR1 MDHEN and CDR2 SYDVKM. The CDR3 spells CASRGGKPSGEQYF. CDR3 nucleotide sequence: TGTGCCAGCAGGGGGGGGAAGCCAAGTGGCGAGCAGTACTTC.

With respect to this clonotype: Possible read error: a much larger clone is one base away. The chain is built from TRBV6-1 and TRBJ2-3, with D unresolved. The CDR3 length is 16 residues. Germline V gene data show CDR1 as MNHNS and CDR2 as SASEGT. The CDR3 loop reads CASSSATEKITDTQCF. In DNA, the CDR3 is TGTGCCAGCAGCTCTGCGACGGAGAAAATCACAGATACGCAGTGTTTT.

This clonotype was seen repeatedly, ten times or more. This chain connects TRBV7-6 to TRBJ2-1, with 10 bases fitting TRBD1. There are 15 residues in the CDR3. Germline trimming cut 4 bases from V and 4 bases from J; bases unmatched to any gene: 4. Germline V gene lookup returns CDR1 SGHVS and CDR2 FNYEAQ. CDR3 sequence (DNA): TGTGCCAGCAGCTCGACAGGGGGCGAGTACAATGAGCAGTTCTTC. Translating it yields CASSSTGGEYNEQFF.

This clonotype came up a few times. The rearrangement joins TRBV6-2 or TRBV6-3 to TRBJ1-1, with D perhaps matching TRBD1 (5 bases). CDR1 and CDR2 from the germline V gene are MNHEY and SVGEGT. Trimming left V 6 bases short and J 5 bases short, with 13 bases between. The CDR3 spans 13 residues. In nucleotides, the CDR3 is TGTGCCAGCAGGCAGGGAAGAGGTACTGAAGCTTTCTTT. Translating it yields CASRQGRGTEAFF.

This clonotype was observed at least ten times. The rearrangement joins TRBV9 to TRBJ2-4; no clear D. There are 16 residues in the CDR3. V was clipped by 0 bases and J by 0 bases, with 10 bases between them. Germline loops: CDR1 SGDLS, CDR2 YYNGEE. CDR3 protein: CASSVGLSLAKNIQYF. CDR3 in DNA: TGTGCCAGCAGCGTAGGTTTATCCTTAGCCAAAAACATTCAGTACTTC.

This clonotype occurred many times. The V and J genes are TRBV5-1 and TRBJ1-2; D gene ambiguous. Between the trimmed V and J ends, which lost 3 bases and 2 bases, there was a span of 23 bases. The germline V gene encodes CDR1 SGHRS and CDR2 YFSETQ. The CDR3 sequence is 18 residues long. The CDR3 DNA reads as TGCGCCAGCAGCTGGGGAGTCGTTCCCGCTTCTACAAACTATGGCTACACCTTC. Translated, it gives CASSWGVVPASTNYGYTF.

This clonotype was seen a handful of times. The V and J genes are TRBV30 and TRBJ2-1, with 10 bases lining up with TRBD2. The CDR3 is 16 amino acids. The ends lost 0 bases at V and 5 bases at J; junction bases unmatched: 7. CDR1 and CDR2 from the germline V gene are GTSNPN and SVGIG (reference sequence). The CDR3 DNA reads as TGTGCCTGGAGTGTGGGGCTAGCGGGAGTTGACAATGAGCAGTTCTTC. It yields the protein CAWSVGLAGVDNEQFF.

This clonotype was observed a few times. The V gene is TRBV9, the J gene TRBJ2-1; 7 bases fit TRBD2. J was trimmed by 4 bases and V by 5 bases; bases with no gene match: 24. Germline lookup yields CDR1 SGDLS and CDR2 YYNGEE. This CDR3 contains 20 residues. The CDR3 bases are TGTGCCAGCAGTGGAACCTTAAATGCACCTAGCGGAGCCTTATACAATGAGCAGTTCTTC. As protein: CASSGTLNAPSGALYNEQFF. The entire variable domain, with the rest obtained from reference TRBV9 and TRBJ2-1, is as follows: DSGVTQTPKHLITATGQRVTLRCSPRSGDLSVYWYQQSLDQGLQFLIQYYNGEERAKGNILERFSAQQFPDLHSELNLSSLELGDSALYFCASSGTLNAPSGALYNEQFFGPGTRLTVL.

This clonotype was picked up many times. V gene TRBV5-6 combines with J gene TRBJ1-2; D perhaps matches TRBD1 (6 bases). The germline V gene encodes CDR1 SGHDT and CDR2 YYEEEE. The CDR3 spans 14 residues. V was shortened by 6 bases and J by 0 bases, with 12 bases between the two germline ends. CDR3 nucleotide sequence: TGTGCCAGCACGGAGGGGGTGCCTAACTATGGCTACACCTTC. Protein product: CASTEGVPNYGYTF.

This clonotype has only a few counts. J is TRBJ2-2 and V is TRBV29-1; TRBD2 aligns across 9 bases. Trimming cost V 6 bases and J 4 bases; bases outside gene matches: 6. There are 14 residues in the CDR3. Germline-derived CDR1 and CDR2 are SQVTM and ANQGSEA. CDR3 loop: CSVYSGSGTGELFF. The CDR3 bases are TGCAGCGTCTATAGCGGGAGTGGCACCGGGGAGCTGTTTTTT.

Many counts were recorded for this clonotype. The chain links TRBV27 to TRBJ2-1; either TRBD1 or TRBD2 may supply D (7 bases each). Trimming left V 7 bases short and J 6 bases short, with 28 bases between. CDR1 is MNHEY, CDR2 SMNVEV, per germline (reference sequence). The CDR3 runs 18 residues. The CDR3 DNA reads TGTGCCAGCACCATAACTGGAGGGAGGGGGCCAAGGGGCAATGAGCAGTTCTTC. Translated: CASTITGGRGPRGNEQFF.